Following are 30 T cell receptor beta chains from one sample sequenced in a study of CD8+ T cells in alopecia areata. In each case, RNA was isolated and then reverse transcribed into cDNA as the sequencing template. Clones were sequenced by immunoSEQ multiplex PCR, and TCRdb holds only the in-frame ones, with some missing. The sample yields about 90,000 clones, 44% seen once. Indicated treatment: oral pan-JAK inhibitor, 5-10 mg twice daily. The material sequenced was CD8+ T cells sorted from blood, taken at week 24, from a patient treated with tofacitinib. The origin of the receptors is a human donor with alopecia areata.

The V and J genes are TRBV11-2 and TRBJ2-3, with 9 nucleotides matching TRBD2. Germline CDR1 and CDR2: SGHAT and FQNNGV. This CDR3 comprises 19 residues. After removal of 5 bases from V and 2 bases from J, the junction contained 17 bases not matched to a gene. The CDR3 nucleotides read TGTGCCAGCAGCCTAATACCGGGACTAGCCAGTGGAATCACAGATACGCAGTATTTT. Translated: CASSLIPGLASGITDTQYF.

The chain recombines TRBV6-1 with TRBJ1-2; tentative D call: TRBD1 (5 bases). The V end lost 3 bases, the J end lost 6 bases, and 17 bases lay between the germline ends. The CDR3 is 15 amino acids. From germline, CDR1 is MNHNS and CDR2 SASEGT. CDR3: CASSEGFGTLNGYTF. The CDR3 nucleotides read TGTGCCAGCAGTGAGGGGTTCGGGACCTTAAATGGCTACACCTTC.

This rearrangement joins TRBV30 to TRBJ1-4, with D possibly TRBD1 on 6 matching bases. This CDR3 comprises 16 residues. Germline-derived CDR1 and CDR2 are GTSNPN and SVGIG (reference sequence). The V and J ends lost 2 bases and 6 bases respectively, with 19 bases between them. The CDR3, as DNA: TGTGCCTGGAGTATGTACAGGGCTCCCCGCGATGAAAAACTGTTTTTT. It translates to CAWSMYRAPRDEKLFF.

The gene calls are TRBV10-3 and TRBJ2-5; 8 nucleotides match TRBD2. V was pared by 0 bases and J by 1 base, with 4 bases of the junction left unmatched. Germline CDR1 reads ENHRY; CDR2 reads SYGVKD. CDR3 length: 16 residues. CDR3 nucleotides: TGTGCCATCAGTGAGTCCGGGACTAGTGCCCAAGAGACCCAGTACTTC. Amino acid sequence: CAISESGTSAQETQYF.

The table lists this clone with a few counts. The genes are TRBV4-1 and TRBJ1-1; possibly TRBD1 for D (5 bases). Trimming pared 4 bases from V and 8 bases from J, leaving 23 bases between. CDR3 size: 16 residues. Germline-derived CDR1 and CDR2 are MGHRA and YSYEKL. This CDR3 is CASSPTPPTVVIEAFF. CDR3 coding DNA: TGCGCCAGCAGCCCCACCCCTCCGACAGTCGTTATCGAAGCTTTCTTT.

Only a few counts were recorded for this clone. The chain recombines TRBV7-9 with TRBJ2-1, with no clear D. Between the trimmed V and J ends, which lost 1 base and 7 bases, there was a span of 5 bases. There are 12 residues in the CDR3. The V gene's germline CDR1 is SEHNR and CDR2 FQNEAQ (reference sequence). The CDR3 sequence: CASSLDGNEQFF. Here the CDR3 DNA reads TGTGCCAGCAGCTTAGATGGTAATGAGCAGTTCTTC.

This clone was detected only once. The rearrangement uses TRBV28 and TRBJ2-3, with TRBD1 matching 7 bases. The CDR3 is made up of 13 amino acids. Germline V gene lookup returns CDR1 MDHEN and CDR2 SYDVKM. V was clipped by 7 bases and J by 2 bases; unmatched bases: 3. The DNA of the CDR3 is TGTGCCAGCACCGACAGGGTCACAGATACGCAGTATTTT. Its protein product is CASTDRVTDTQYF.

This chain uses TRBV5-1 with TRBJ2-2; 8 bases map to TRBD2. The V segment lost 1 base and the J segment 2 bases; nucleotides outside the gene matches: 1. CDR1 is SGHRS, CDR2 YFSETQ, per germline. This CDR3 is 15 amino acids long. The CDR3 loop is CASSLTSGNTGELFF. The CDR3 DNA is TGCGCCAGCAGCTTGACTAGCGGTAACACCGGGGAGCTGTTTTTT.

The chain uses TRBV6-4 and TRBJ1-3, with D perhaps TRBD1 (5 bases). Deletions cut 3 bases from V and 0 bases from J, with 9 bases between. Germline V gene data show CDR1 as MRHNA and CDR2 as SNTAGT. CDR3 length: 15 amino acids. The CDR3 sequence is CASSEDSTSGNTIYF. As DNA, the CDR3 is TGTGCCAGCAGTGAAGACAGCACCTCTGGAAACACCATATATTTT.

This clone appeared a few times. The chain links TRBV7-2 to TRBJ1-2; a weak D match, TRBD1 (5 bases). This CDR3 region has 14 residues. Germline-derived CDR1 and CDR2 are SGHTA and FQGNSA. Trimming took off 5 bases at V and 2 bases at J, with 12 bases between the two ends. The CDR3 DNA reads TGTGCCAGCAGCGAGGGGCGGCCGAACTATGGCTACACCTTC. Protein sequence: CASSEGRPNYGYTF. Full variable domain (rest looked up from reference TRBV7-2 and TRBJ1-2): GAGVSQSPSNKVTEKGKDVELRCDPISGHTALYWYRQSLGQGLEFLIYFQGNSAPDKSGLPSDRFSAERTGGSVSTLTIQRTQQEDSAVYLCASSEGRPNYGYTFGSGTRLTVV.

In DNA, the CDR3 is TGTGCCAGCAGGTCGACTGAATCCCTCACAGATACGCAGTATTTT. This translates into CASRSTESLTDTQYF. The chain employs TRBV27 and TRBJ2-3; D is unclear. Per the germline V gene, CDR1 is MNHEY and CDR2 is SMNVEV (reference sequence). The CDR3 consists of 15 residues. V shed 6 bases and J shed 2 bases, with 15 bases lying between them.

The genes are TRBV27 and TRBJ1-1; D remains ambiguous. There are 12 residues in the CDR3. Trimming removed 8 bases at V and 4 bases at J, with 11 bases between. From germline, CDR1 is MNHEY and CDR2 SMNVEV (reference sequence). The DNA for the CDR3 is TGTGCCAGCGGGTTGGGTTCCACTGAAGCTTTCTTT. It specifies CASGLGSTEAFF.

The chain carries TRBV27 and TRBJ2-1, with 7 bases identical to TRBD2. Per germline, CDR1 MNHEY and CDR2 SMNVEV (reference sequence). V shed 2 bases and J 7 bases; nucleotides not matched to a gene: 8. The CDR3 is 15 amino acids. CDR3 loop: CASSLTTGGWNEQFF. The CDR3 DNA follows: TGTGCCAGCAGTTTAACGACGGGAGGTTGGAATGAGCAGTTCTTC.

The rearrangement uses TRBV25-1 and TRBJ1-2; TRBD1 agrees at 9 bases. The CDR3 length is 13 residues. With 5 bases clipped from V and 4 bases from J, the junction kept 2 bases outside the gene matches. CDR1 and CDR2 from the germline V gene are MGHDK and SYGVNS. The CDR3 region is CASSMTGGYGYTF. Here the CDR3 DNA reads TGTGCCAGCAGTATGACAGGGGGCTATGGCTACACCTTC.

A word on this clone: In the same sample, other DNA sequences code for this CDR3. The CDR3 spells CAWSPGDEQYF. DNA of the CDR3: TGTGCCTGGAGCCCAGGGGACGAGCAGTACTTC. The chain is built from TRBV30 and TRBJ2-7, with a tentative D call TRBD1 (6 bases). The CDR3 has 11 residues. In germline, CDR1 is GTSNPN, CDR2 SVGIG (reference sequence). Trimming shortened V by 3 bases and J by 5 bases, and 8 bases separated the two germline ends.

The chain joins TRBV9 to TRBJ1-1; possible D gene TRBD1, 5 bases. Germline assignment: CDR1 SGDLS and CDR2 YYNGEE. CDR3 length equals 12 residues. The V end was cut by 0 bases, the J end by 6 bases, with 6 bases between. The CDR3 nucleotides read TGTGCCAGCAGCGTAGGGGGGTCTGAAGCTTTCTTT. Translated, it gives CASSVGGSEAFF.

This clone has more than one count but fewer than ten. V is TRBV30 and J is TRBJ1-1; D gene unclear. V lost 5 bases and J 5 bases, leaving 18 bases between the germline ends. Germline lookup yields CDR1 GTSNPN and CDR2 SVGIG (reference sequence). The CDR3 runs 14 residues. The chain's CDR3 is CAWYSPPLGTEAFF. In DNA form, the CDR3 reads TGTGCCTGGTATAGTCCGCCCCTGGGAACTGAAGCTTTCTTT.

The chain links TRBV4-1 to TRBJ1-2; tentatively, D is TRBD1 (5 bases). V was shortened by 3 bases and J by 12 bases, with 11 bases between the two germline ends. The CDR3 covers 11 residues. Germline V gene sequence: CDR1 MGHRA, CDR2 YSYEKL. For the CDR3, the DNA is TGCGCCAGCAGCCAGGGGACCTGGCACACCTTC. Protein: CASSQGTWHTF.

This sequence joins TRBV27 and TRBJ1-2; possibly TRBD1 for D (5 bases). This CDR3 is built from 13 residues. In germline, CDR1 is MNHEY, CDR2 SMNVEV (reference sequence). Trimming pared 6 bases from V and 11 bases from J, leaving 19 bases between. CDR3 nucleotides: TGTGCCAGCAGGAACCCCGCTCAGGGTGTTTACACCTTC. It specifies CASRNPAQGVYTF.

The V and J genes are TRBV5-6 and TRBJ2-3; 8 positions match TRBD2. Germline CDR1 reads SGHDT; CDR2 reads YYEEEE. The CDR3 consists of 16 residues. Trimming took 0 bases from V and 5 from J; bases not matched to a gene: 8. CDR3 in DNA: TGTGCCAGCAGCTTGGCGGCGGAGCGGGAGATAGATACGCAGTATTTT. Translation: CASSLAAEREIDTQYF.

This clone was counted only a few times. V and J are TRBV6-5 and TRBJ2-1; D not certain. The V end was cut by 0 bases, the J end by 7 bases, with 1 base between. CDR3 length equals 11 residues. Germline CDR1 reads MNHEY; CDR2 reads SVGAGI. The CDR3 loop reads CASSYSNEQFF. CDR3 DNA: TGTGCCAGCAGTTACTCAAATGAGCAGTTCTTC.

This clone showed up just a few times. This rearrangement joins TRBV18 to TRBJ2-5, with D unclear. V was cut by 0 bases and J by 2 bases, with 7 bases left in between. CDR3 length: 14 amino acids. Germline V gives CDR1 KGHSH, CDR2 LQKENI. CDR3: CASSPPGRQETQYF. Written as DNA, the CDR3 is TGTGCCAGCTCACCACCAGGACGGCAAGAGACCCAGTACTTC.

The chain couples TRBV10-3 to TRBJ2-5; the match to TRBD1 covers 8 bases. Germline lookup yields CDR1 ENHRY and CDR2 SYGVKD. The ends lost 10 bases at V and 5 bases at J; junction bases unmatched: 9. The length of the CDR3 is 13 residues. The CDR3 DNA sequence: TGTGCCAGCACCGGGACAGGTGGGGAGACCCAGTACTTC. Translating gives CASTGTGGETQYF.

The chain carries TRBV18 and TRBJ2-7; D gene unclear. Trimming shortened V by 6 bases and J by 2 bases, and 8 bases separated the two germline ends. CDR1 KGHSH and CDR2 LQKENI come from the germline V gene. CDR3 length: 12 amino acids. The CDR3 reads CASSQYAYEQYF. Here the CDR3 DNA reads TGTGCCAGCTCGCAGTACGCCTACGAGCAGTACTTC.

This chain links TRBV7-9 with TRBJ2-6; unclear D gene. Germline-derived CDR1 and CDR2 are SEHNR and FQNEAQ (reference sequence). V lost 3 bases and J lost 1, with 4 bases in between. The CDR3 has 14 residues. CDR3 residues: CASSLGSGANVLTF. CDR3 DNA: TGTGCCAGCAGCTTGGGGTCTGGGGCCAACGTCCTGACTTTC.

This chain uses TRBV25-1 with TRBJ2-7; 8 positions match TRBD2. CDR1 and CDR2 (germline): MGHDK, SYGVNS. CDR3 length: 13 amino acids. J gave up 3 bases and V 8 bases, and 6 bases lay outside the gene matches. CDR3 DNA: TGTGCCAGCGAGGGACTAGAGTACTACGAGCAGTACTTC. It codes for CASEGLEYYEQYF.

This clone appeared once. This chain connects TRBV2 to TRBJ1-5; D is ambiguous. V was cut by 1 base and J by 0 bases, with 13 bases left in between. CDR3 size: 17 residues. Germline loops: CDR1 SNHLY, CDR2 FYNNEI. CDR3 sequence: CASSEGGLGYSNQPQHF. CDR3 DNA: TGTGCCAGCAGTGAAGGAGGGTTGGGGTATAGCAATCAGCCCCAGCATTTT.

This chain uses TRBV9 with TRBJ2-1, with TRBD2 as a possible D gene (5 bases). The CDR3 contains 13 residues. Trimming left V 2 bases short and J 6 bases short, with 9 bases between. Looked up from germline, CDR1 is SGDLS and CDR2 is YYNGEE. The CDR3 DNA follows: TGTGCCAGCAGCGTTGGCGCGGGCAATGAGCAGTTCTTC. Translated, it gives CASSVGAGNEQFF.

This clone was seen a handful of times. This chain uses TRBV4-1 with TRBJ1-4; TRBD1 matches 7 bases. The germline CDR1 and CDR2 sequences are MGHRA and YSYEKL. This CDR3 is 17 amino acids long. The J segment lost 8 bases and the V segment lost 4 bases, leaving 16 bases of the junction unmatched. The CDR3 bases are TGCGCCAGCAGCCCCCTGTTAAGACAGGGAGTGGAGGAAAAACTGTTTTTT. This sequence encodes CASSPLLRQGVEEKLFF.

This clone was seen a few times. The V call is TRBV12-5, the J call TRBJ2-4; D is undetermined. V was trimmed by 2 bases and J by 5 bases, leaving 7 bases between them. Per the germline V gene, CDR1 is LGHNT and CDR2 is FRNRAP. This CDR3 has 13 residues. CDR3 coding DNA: TGTGCTAGTGGTTTGTCGACCCAAAACATTCAGTACTTC. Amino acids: CASGLSTQNIQYF.